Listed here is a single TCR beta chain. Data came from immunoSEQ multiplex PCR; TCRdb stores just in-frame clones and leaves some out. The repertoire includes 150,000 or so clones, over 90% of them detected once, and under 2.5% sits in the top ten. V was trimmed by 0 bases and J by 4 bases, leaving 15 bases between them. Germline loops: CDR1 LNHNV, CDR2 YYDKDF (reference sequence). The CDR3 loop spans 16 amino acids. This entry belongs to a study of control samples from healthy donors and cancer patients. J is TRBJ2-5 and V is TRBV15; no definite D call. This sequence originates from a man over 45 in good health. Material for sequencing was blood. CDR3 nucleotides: TGTGCCACCAGCAGAGATGCATCCCGACGGGTAGAGACCCAGTACTTC. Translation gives CATSRDASRRVETQYF.